The entry below gives a single T cell receptor beta chain sequence along with its context. This sample was taken from a study of blood T cell repertoires in COVID-19. Study-wide background: Acute-phase and convalescent COVID-19 samples originated in the United States, Italy and Spain. T cells, B-cell-depleted T cells, or PBMCs provided the cDNA or gDNA that served as material.

As originally analysed: From reference gene primer amplification, estimates of nucleated cell counts were derived. Sequencing used immunoSEQ multiplex PCR; TCRdb keeps in-frame clones, though not all of them. That table furnishes V, J and clone size, whereas the DNA furnished D and trimming. The sample yields some 160,000 clones, more than 80% seen once. The length of the CDR3 is 17 residues. The V end lost 7 bases, the J end lost 5 bases, and 23 bases lay between the germline ends. In germline, CDR1 is MNHEY, CDR2 SMNVEV (reference sequence). The source is a man between 60 and 75 years old with acute or convalescent COVID-19. The sequenced material came from peripheral blood. The chain combines TRBV27 with TRBJ2-2; weak D call: TRBD1 (6 bases). In nucleotides, the CDR3 is TGTGCCAGCAAAACGACGGTCAGGGGTTGGGGGACCGGGGAGCTGTTTTTT. Its translation: CASKTTVRGWGTGELFF.